The 26 T cell receptor beta chains below were found in one sample sequenced in a study of blood T cell repertoires in COVID-19. Using immunoSEQ multiplex PCR, the repertoire was profiled, and TCRdb retains in-frame clones only, with some absent. The sample records 350,000 to 400,000 clones, 88% being singletons. Sequenced sample: PBMCs or T cells enriched from blood (not recorded which). The receptors come from a woman aged 18-29 years who had recovered from COVID-19.

V usage is TRBV30 and J usage is TRBJ2-7; 10 nucleotides agree with TRBD1. The CDR3 covers 13 residues. Germline values: CDR1 GTSNPN, CDR2 SVGIG (reference sequence). The J segment lost 3 bases and the V segment lost 4 bases, leaving 3 bases of the junction unmatched. In DNA form, the CDR3 reads TGTGCCTGGATGGGGGACAGGGGCTACGAGCAGTACTTC. Translation gives CAWMGDRGYEQYF.

This clone was seen a handful of times. The V and J genes are TRBV5-1 and TRBJ1-6, with 8 positions matching TRBD1. V was clipped by 0 bases and J by 5 bases; unmatched bases: 7. The germline gives CDR1 SGHRS, CDR2 YFSETQ. The CDR3 loop spans 17 amino acids. CDR3 nucleotides: TGCGCCAGCAGCTTGGCCCCGGACAGGGCCGATAATTCACCCCTCCACTTT. Its translation is CASSLAPDRADNSPLHF.

Points on this clone: An end of the junction does not agree with germline; a read error may underlie this. The V and J genes are TRBV6-2 or TRBV6-3 and TRBJ2-7; 11 nucleotides match TRBD2. CDR3 length: 16 amino acids. Germline V CDR1 and CDR2: MNHEY, SVGEGT. CDR3 region: CASSYAASGGQRLERF. CDR3 coding DNA: TGTGCCAGCAGTTACGCGGCTAGCGGGGGGCAACGCCTTGAAAGGTTC.

The chain is built from TRBV7-2 and TRBJ1-2; D is ambiguous. V was cut by 0 bases and J by 11 bases, with 7 bases left in between. CDR1 is SGHTA and CDR2 is FQGNSA in the germline V gene. The CDR3 has 11 residues. Written as DNA, the CDR3 is TGTGCCAGCAGCTTAGCGGAGGGATACACCTTC. Protein product: CASSLAEGYTF.

This chain connects TRBV5-1 to TRBJ1-4; D is undetermined. The V gene's germline CDR1 is SGHRS and CDR2 YFSETQ. Deletions cut 1 base from V and 1 base from J, with 11 bases between. The length of the CDR3 is 16 residues. CDR3 coding DNA: TGCGCCAGCAGCTTGATAGGAGGACGAACTAATGAAAAACTGTTTTTT. This gives the protein CASSLIGGRTNEKLFF.

V gene TRBV11-2 combines with J gene TRBJ2-3, with D possibly matching TRBD2 (5 bases). The CDR3 runs 17 residues. Germline V gene lookup returns CDR1 SGHAT and CDR2 FQNNGV. The V end was cut by 4 bases, the J end by 1 base, with 18 bases between. The CDR3 is CASSSQEEGPGTDTQYF. DNA for the CDR3: TGTGCCAGCAGCTCACAAGAAGAGGGCCCAGGCACAGATACGCAGTATTTT.

This sequence joins TRBV12-3 or TRBV12-4 and TRBJ1-2; no clear D. V gave up 4 bases and J gave up 0 bases, with 6 bases separating them. The CDR3 length is 13 residues. Here the CDR3 reads CASSWPTNYGYTF. CDR3 in DNA: TGTGCCAGCAGTTGGCCCACTAACTATGGCTACACCTTC.

This sequence joins TRBV9 and TRBJ1-1; 7 nucleotides line up with TRBD1. CDR3 size: 15 residues. The ends lost 1 base at V and 6 bases at J; junction bases unmatched: 9. Germline V gene lookup returns CDR1 SGDLS and CDR2 YYNGEE. CDR3 amino acids: CASSVLQGSGAEAFF. CDR3 bases: TGTGCCAGCAGCGTATTACAGGGGTCTGGGGCTGAAGCTTTCTTT. The variable domain in full, completed from reference TRBV9 and TRBJ1-1, reads DSGVTQTPKHLITATGQRVTLRCSPRSGDLSVYWYQQSLDQGLQFLIQYYNGEERAKGNILERFSAQQFPDLHSELNLSSLELGDSALYFCASSVLQGSGAEAFFGQGTRLTVV.

The rearrangement links TRBV9 to TRBJ1-2; the D gene is possibly TRBD1 (6 bases). Trimming cost V 3 bases and J 3 bases, with 9 bases left between them. Looked up from germline, CDR1 is SGDLS and CDR2 is YYNGEE. The length of the CDR3 is 13 residues. DNA of the CDR3: TGTGCCAGCAGCGACCGACAGGACTATGGCTACACCTTC. It translates to CASSDRQDYGYTF. The full variable domain, in which reference TRBV9 and TRBJ1-2 provide the parts outside the CDR3, is DSGVTQTPKHLITATGQRVTLRCSPRSGDLSVYWYQQSLDQGLQFLIQYYNGEERAKGNILERFSAQQFPDLHSELNLSSLELGDSALYFCASSDRQDYGYTFGSGTRLTVV.

V is TRBV4-2 and J is TRBJ1-3; perhaps TRBD1 as D (5 bases). Germline values: CDR1 LGHNA, CDR2 YNFKEQ. The V and J ends lost 0 bases and 4 bases respectively, with 10 bases between them. This CDR3 spans 15 amino acids. The DNA of the CDR3 is TGTGCCAGCAGCCAAGACTTGGGGGGGGGAAACACCATATATTTT. Protein product: CASSQDLGGGNTIYF.

This chain links TRBV7-9 with TRBJ2-7; 10 positions match TRBD1. With V trimmed by 5 bases and J by 3 bases, 10 bases remained unmatched. This CDR3 has 16 amino acids. Germline lookup yields CDR1 SEHNR and CDR2 FQNEAQ (reference sequence). Written as DNA, the CDR3 is TGTGCCAGCAGCGCCAAGACAGGGGGCTTGATCTACGAGCAGTACTTC. Translating gives CASSAKTGGLIYEQYF.

V gene TRBV18 combines with J gene TRBJ1-2; weak D call: TRBD1 (6 bases). V dropped 4 bases and J dropped 6 bases, with 21 bases sitting between them. The CDR3 is 16 amino acids. Per germline, CDR1 KGHSH and CDR2 LQKENI. CDR3 nucleotide sequence: TGTGCCAGCTCACTCTACTCCTGGACAGCCAGGGATGGCTACACCTTC. It is translated as CASSLYSWTARDGYTF.

The chain recombines TRBV7-9 with TRBJ1-1, with D possibly matching TRBD1 (6 bases). CDR1 and CDR2 (germline): SEHNR, FQNEAQ (reference sequence). The CDR3 has 12 residues. Trimming stripped 5 bases from V and 5 bases from J, with 9 bases between. The CDR3, as DNA: TGTGCCAGCAGCAAAGACAGGACTGAAGCTTTCTTT. Translating gives CASSKDRTEAFF.

This sequence joins TRBV5-6 and TRBJ1-3; D remains unclear. Germline V gene data show CDR1 as SGHDT and CDR2 as YYEEEE. Trimming shortened V by 4 bases and J by 0 bases, and 14 bases separated the two germline ends. The CDR3 totals 16 residues. CDR3 sequence: CASSANYGSSGNTIYF. The CDR3 nucleotides read TGTGCCAGCAGCGCAAACTACGGCAGCTCTGGAAACACCATATATTTT.

This clone occurred a few times. The chain has TRBV19 and TRBJ1-5, with 8 bases aligning to TRBD1. Germline V gene lookup returns CDR1 LNHDA and CDR2 SQIVND (reference sequence). The CDR3 runs 15 residues. Losses at the gene ends were 5 bases for V and 0 bases for J; bases not matched to a gene: 3. The CDR3 DNA follows: TGTGCCAGTAGTCGGACAGGGCGTAGCAATCAGCCCCAGCATTTT. It yields the protein CASSRTGRSNQPQHF.

The table lists this clone with a count of one. The chain combines TRBV24-1 with TRBJ1-2; no reliable D call. From germline, CDR1 is KGHDR and CDR2 SFDVKD. The CDR3 runs to 18 residues. Trimming took off 2 bases at V and 0 bases at J, with 18 bases between the two ends. The CDR3 sequence is CATSDSLREGIANYGYTF. DNA of the CDR3: TGTGCCACCAGTGATTCATTGCGGGAAGGGATAGCTAACTATGGCTACACCTTC.

The chain recombines TRBV19 with TRBJ1-2, with TRBD1 as a possible D gene (5 bases). The ends were cut back, 0 bases at V and 7 bases at J, with 9 bases in the middle. The CDR3 covers 13 residues. CDR1 is LNHDA and CDR2 is SQIVND in the germline V gene (reference sequence). DNA for the CDR3: TGTGCCAGTAGTATAGACGACAGTACTGGCTACACCTTC. It specifies CASSIDDSTGYTF.

The count of this clone is one. The chain combines TRBV19 with TRBJ1-5, with 8 bases identical to TRBD1. There are 15 residues in the CDR3. Germline V gene sequence: CDR1 LNHDA, CDR2 SQIVND (reference sequence). V dropped 3 bases and J dropped 4; count of bases not matched to a gene: 5. The CDR3 loop reads CASSMTGDRNQPQHF. The CDR3 DNA follows: TGTGCCAGTAGTATGACAGGGGACCGGAATCAGCCCCAGCATTTT.

This clone was seen just once. This chain connects TRBV13 to TRBJ1-2; 7 bases are shared with TRBD1. Germline loops: CDR1 PRHDT, CDR2 FYEKMQ (reference sequence). V trimming: 3 bases; J trimming: 2 bases; junction bases outside the gene matches: 3. The CDR3 has 14 residues. Here the CDR3 DNA reads TGTGCCAGCAGCTTCCAACAGGGGAACTATGGCTACACCTTC. Encoded protein: CASSFQQGNYGYTF.

The chain is built from TRBV12-3 or TRBV12-4 and TRBJ1-1; no clear D. This CDR3 spans 13 amino acids. The ends were cut back, 1 base at V and 5 bases at J, with 8 bases in the middle. The CDR3 coding sequence is TGTGCCAGCAGTTTAGGAGGTCGGACTGAAGCTTTCTTT. Translation: CASSLGGRTEAFF.

The chain uses TRBV9 and TRBJ1-2; unclear D gene. CDR1 and CDR2 from the germline V gene are SGDLS and YYNGEE. V lost 0 bases and J lost 7, with 16 bases in between. The length of the CDR3 is 15 residues. CDR3 region: CASSVDRLRGGGYTF. The CDR3 region has the DNA TGTGCCAGCAGCGTAGATCGGCTTCGTGGCGGTGGCTACACCTTC.

In nucleotides, the CDR3 is TGTGCCAGCAGCTTCGGGGGGGTTTCCACAGATACGCAGTATTTT. Encoded protein: CASSFGGVSTDTQYF. The V and J genes are TRBV7-3 and TRBJ2-3; TRBD2 matches 8 bases. Unmatched junction bases numbered 4, after V lost 3 bases and J lost 2 bases. CDR3 length equals 15 residues. The germline V gene has CDR1 SGHTA and CDR2 FQGTGA.

The chain joins TRBV19 to TRBJ2-6; D is perhaps TRBD2 (5 bases). Trimming stripped 3 bases from V and 4 bases from J, with 19 bases between. This CDR3 comprises 18 residues. Germline V gene sequence: CDR1 LNHDA, CDR2 SQIVND (reference sequence). CDR3 coding DNA: TGTGCCAGTAGTATTAGTGCGGGCCCTACAGCGGGGGCCAACGTCCTGACTTTC. Protein sequence: CASSISAGPTAGANVLTF.

The gene calls are TRBV19 and TRBJ1-1; weak D call: TRBD1 (6 bases). The CDR3 sequence is 15 residues long. Per the germline V gene, CDR1 is LNHDA and CDR2 is SQIVND (reference sequence). Trimming shortened V by 3 bases and J by 4 bases, and 15 bases separated the two germline ends. CDR3 in DNA: TGTGCCAGTAGTATCTTACAGGGTTTTTCCACTGAAGCTTTCTTT. This sequence encodes CASSILQGFSTEAFF.

The chain links TRBV5-5 to TRBJ1-6; weak D call: TRBD1 (5 bases). The germline V gene encodes CDR1 SGHKS and CDR2 YYEKEE (reference sequence). Deletions cut 4 bases from V and 2 bases from J, with 16 bases between. This CDR3 spans 17 amino acids. CDR3 sequence reads: CASSDRQLITYNSPLHF. The CDR3 DNA reads as TGTGCCAGCAGCGATCGACAGTTGATCACCTATAATTCACCCCTCCACTTT.

This clone was recorded only once. This sequence joins TRBV7-6 and TRBJ2-5; 7 bases match TRBD1. The germline CDR1 and CDR2 sequences are SGHVS and FNYEAQ. The CDR3 loop spans 17 amino acids. Germline trimming cut 2 bases from V and 3 bases from J; bases unmatched to any gene: 12. The CDR3 DNA is TGTGCCAGCAGCTTAATCTTTCACGGACAGGCTAAAGAGACCCAGTACTTC. This encodes CASSLIFHGQAKETQYF.